The present T cell receptor beta chain was sequenced within a study of T-cell memory formation after mild COVID-19. Notes on the study in general: A balance of CD4 and CD8 characterized clones contracting day 15 to 85, whereas later expanders leaned CD4+.

Worth noting for this clonotype: What it recognizes is unknown.

5'RACE, which relied on constant-segment primers, yielded TCR alpha and TCR beta cDNA libraries carrying sample barcodes and UMIs. MiXCR, applied by TCRdb to the 5' RACE reads, yields one record per CDR3 protein. The data hold about 340,000 distinct CDR3 sequences, with 20% to 25% observed a single time. With 5 bases clipped from V and 7 bases from J, the junction kept 4 bases outside the gene matches. This CDR3 comprises 14 residues. Germline CDR1 is SGHTA and CDR2 is FQGTGA. The sequenced material came from PBMCs or a T cell subset sorted from them (not recorded which). The rearrangement links TRBV7-3 to TRBJ2-1; 11 bases are shared with TRBD1. This TCR was sampled from a man aged 18 to 29 who had mild COVID-19 (a few samples of this study predate the infection). Cell type and time point are not known. The CDR3 bases are TGTGCCAGCAGCGGACAGGGGGCCTCGAATGAGCAGTTCTTC. As protein: CASSGQGASNEQFF. Together with reference TRBV7-3 and TRBJ2-1, the CDR3 gives the full variable domain: GAGVSQTPSNKVTEKGKYVELRCDPISGHTALYWYRQSLGQGPEFLIYFQGTGAADDSGLPNDRFFAVRPEGSVSTLKIQRTERGDSAVYLCASSGQGASNEQFFGPGTRLTVL.